The rows below give T cell receptor beta chains drawn from one sample of a study of blood T cells in healthy people across ages. TCRdb used MiXCR to reprocess the 5' RACE reads, holding one entry per CDR3 protein. This table holds 790,000 or so distinct CDR3 sequences, about half found once. Sequenced sample: blood. All receptors come from an older man in good health. Both conserved end residues are part of each CDR3. A D gene is named only where the DNA matches it firmly. Rows give clone size only sometimes, using once, few, many, or a class for an expanded clone.

TGTGCCAGCACCCAACTCCGGGGGTTCAGCAATGAGCAGTTCTTC	CASTQLRGFSNEQFF	.	15	TRBV6-5	TRBJ2-1	few
TGTGCCAGCAGCTTTTCGACAGTAGGTGAAAAACTGTTTTTT	CASSFSTVGEKLFF	.	14	TRBV7-9	TRBJ1-4	.
TGTGCCAGCAGCGCAGGGGGACGAGCGGGCGACAATGAGCAGTTCTTC	CASSAGGRAGDNEQFF	.	16	TRBV3-1	TRBJ2-1	.
TGCGCCAGCAGCGAACGACTAGACACAGATACGCAGTATTTT	CASSERLDTDTQYF	.	14	TRBV5-1	TRBJ2-3	.
TGTGCCAGCAGCTCTGGACCCAGCGGGGATACGCAGTATTTT	CASSSGPSGDTQYF	.	14	TRBV7-2	TRBJ2-3	.
TGTGCCAGCAGTTACTCGAGTTCGGGAGACAGGGCGGGTGGCTACACCTTC	CASSYSSSGDRAGGYTF	TRBD1	17	TRBV6-6	TRBJ1-2	.
TGTGCCAGCCACGGGGGCACAGATACGCAGTATTTT	CASHGGTDTQYF	.	12	TRBV28	TRBJ2-3	.
TGCAGTGCTAGGATGGGCTCTGATGGTAATTCACCCCTCCACTTT	CSARMGSDGNSPLHF	.	15	TRBV20-1	TRBJ1-6	.
TGTGCCAGCAGACGCAGCGGGAGTCCCGAGACCCAGTACTTC	CASRRSGSPETQYF	TRBD2	14	TRBV27	TRBJ2-5	few
TGTGCCAGCCAGGACGCCATCCTTCGGGAGACCCAGTACTTC	CASQDAILRETQYF	.	14	TRBV25-1	TRBJ2-5	.
TGCAGTGCCGGACTAGCGGCAGATACGCAGTATTTT	CSAGLAADTQYF	TRBD2	12	TRBV20-1	TRBJ2-3	.
TGCGGCTACGGGGGGCGGCGGACTGAAGCTTTCTTT	CGYGGRRTEAFF	.	12	TRBV20-1	TRBJ1-1	.
TGTGCCAGCAGCCAACAGTATCTTAATTCACCCCTCCACTTT	CASSQQYLNSPLHF	.	14	TRBV6-6	TRBJ1-6	few
TGCAGCGTCACCAAGACAGGGGGCTACGAGCAGTACTTC	CSVTKTGGYEQYF	TRBD1	13	TRBV29-1	TRBJ2-7	.
TGTGCCAGCAGCTTAGCGACAGGGCGGAATTCACCCCTCCACTTT	CASSLATGRNSPLHF	TRBD1	15	TRBV7-2	TRBJ1-6	.
TGTGCCAGCAGCCCCTCTAGCGGGAGGATCCATGAGCAGTTCTTC	CASSPSSGRIHEQFF	TRBD2	15	TRBV7-3	TRBJ2-1	.
TGTGCCAGCAGTTTGCGGGGGTATAGCAATCAGCCCCAGCATTTT	CASSLRGYSNQPQHF	.	15	TRBV12-3/TRBV12-4	TRBJ1-5	.
TGTGCCAGCAGCCAACCTGACAGGGACGAGCAGTACTTC	CASSQPDRDEQYF	TRBD1	13	TRBV4-2	TRBJ2-7	.
TGTGCCAGCAGCCAAGATAGGGGCAGTTATTCCACAGATACGCAGTATTTT	CASSQDRGSYSTDTQYF	.	17	TRBV14	TRBJ2-3	.
TGTGCCAGCAGCTTAGAGAGTAGCGGGATAAACATTCAGTACTTC	CASSLESSGINIQYF	TRBD2	15	TRBV7-9	TRBJ2-4	few
TGTGCCAGCAGTCCTAGGAGGCATCAAGAGACCCAGTACTTC	CASSPRRHQETQYF	.	14	TRBV12-3/TRBV12-4	TRBJ2-5	.
TGTGCCAGCACGGCTAACCAAAGAAACACAGATACGCAGTATTTT	CASTANQRNTDTQYF	.	15	TRBV2	TRBJ2-3	few
TGTGCCAGCAGCCGAACAAAACGGACACCTTCCTACGAGCAGTACTTC	CASSRTKRTPSYEQYF	.	16	TRBV12-3/TRBV12-4	TRBJ2-7	many
TGTGCCAGCATCCAAGGGCGGGAGGGCCTCACAGATACGCAGTATTTT	CASIQGREGLTDTQYF	TRBD2	16	TRBV7-8	TRBJ2-3	.
TGTGCCAGTAGACGGACAGGGGGGAGTTCGGATACGCAGTATTTT	CASRRTGGSSDTQYF	TRBD1	15	TRBV19	TRBJ2-3	.
.	CASHVAGGTDTQYF	.	14	TRBV12-3/TRBV12-4	TRBJ2-3	.
TGCAGCGCCTCCCCTTGGGGGAATGAGCAGTTCTTC	CSASPWGNEQFF	.	12	TRBV29-1	TRBJ2-1	.
TGTGCCAGCAGCTTCGAAGGTGATAATAGGGATACGCAGTATTTT	CASSFEGDNRDTQYF	.	15	TRBV7-3	TRBJ2-3	.
TGTGCCAGCAGCGTAGAAGGGCGGGAGGTTGGTGAGCAGTTCTTC	CASSVEGREVGEQFF	TRBD2	15	TRBV9	TRBJ2-1	few
TGCAGTGCTAGAGATCTAAGGACAGGGGGAAATGAAAAACTGTTTTTT	CSARDLRTGGNEKLFF	TRBD1	16	TRBV20-1	TRBJ1-4	few
TGTGCCAGCAGATCGGGACAGTGTGAACAAGAGGCCCAGTACTTC	CASRSGQCEQEAQYF	TRBD1	15	TRBV7-2	TRBJ2-5	.
TGCGCCAGCAGCTTTAACCCCTCCCTGGGGACAGATACGCAGTATTTT	CASSFNPSLGTDTQYF	.	16	TRBV5-1	TRBJ2-3	.
TGTGCCAGTAGTACCCGGACTAGGGGGCTTCACGATACGCAGTATTTT	CASSTRTRGLHDTQYF	.	16	TRBV19	TRBJ2-3	.
TGTGCCAGCAAATCCGGAGCTACCGGTGAAAAACTGTTTTTT	CASKSGATGEKLFF	.	14	TRBV7-2	TRBJ1-4	.
TGTACCAGCAGGACAGGAACAGGTCCCTACGAGCAGTACTTC	CTSRTGTGPYEQYF	TRBD1	14	TRBV27	TRBJ2-7	once
TGCAGCGCTAGAGATCTCGGGGGGCCCTACCAAGAGACCCAGTACTTC	CSARDLGGPYQETQYF	.	16	TRBV20-1	TRBJ2-5	.
TGTGCCCGCATCCCTGGCACAACTAGCGCAGATATGCAGTATTTT	CARIPGTTSADMQYF	TRBD2	15	TRBV12-3/TRBV12-4	TRBJ2-3	.
TGTGCCAGCAGCTTAGGGGGCCCAGGGGCCAACGTCCTGACTTTC	CASSLGGPGANVLTF	.	15	TRBV7-9	TRBJ2-6	.
TGCAGTGCGTTTCATCTTTACTACAATGAGCAGTTCTTC	CSAFHLYYNEQFF	.	13	TRBV20-1	TRBJ2-1	.
TGCGCCAGCAGCCAAGAAACCCAAACCTACAATGAGCAGTTCTTC	CASSQETQTYNEQFF	.	15	TRBV4-1	TRBJ2-1	few
TGCAGCGTTGACGACAGGGGGCGGGATGGCTACACCTTC	CSVDDRGRDGYTF	TRBD1	13	TRBV29-1	TRBJ1-2	few
TGTGCCAGCAGCTTAGTTGTCGGGAGATCTACAGATACGCAGTATTTT	CASSLVVGRSTDTQYF	.	16	TRBV7-2	TRBJ2-3	.
TGTGCCAGCAGCCAAGCTCAGCTTGGCAGCGAGCAGTACTTC	CASSQAQLGSEQYF	.	14	TRBV4-2	TRBJ2-7	once
TGCGCCAGCAGCTTTAGAACGGTTGCGGGGACAGGGGCCCGAGCTAACTATGGCTACACCTTC	CASSFRTVAGTGARANYGYTF	TRBD1	21	TRBV5-1	TRBJ1-2	many
TGTGCCAGTAGTACTACGGGCACAGATACGCAGTATTTT	CASSTTGTDTQYF	.	13	TRBV19	TRBJ2-3	.
TGCAGTGCTAGCAGTCCTAGCACAGATACGCAGTATTTT	CSASSPSTDTQYF	.	13	TRBV20-1	TRBJ2-3	many
TGTGCCAGCAGTGCCGACCTGACTAGGGTTGAGCAGTTCTTC	CASSADLTRVEQFF	.	14	TRBV6-1	TRBJ2-1	few
TGTGCCAGCAGTCACCCCAGCGAGGCCAAAAACATTCAGTACTTC	CASSHPSEAKNIQYF	.	15	TRBV7-8	TRBJ2-4	.
TGCAGTGCTGCCGAGGGACTTCACTATGGCTACACCTTC	CSAAEGLHYGYTF	.	13	TRBV20-1	TRBJ1-2	.
TGCAGTGCTAGAGATAGGAAGTGGGCCTCCTACAATGAGCAGTTCTTC	CSARDRKWASYNEQFF	.	16	TRBV20-1	TRBJ2-1	.
TGTGCCAGCAGCCCAGTAGGGGGGGTTACCACCGGGGAGCTGTTTTTT	CASSPVGGVTTGELFF	.	16	TRBV9	TRBJ2-2	.
TGTGCCAGCAGCTTTCCCGGGAACAGCACAGATACGCAGTATTTT	CASSFPGNSTDTQYF	.	15	TRBV12-1	TRBJ2-3	few
TGTGCCGGCAGTTTAGGACAGGGAAACACTGAAGCTTTCTTT	CAGSLGQGNTEAFF	TRBD1	14	TRBV12-3/TRBV12-4	TRBJ1-1	.
TGTGCCACCAGTGACGACAGCCCTGCTAGAGGTACGCAGTATTTT	CATSDDSPARGTQYF	.	15	TRBV24-1	TRBJ2-3	many